This TCR beta chain was recorded in a study of PD-L1 blockade in urothelial cancer. Looking at the study overall: Most patients, about 90% of the roughly 29, were males with bladder-origin cancer. Blood was analyzed 3 weeks (second dose) and 6 weeks after treatment start. The median number of T cells present in blood samples was roughly 140,000.

The table came from immunoSEQ multiplex PCR; TCRdb's copy has only in-frame clones and leaves some out. The data show 44,000 or so clones, 88% seen once. The CDR3 sequence is 12 residues long. Germline CDR1 is GTSNPN and CDR2 is SVGIG (reference sequence). Trimming pared 2 bases from V and 1 base from J, leaving 5 bases between. A note on this clone: Its antigen is currently unknown.

Regarding the study as a whole: Prediction of better survival came from below-median pretreatment blood TCR clonality.

Sequences were derived from PBMCs, sampled around atezolizumab (anti-PD-L1) treatment. This clonotype originated in a man at least 80 years old with urothelial cancer. The gene calls are TRBV30 and TRBJ1-1; TRBD1 might be the D (5 bases). This CDR3 is CAWSQGNTEAFF. The CDR3 DNA sequence: TGTGCCTGGAGTCAGGGGAACACTGAAGCTTTCTTT.